This TCR beta chain was profiled in a study of cytomegalovirus exposure and HLA in healthy donors. This CDR3 is 13 amino acids long. V lost 5 bases to trimming and J lost 4 bases, with 11 bases between them. Germline CDR1 reads LNHDA; CDR2 reads SQIVND (reference sequence). The PCR had 60 Vbeta and 13 Jbeta primers. Method: immunoSEQ multiplex PCR; TCRdb's copy keeps in-frame clones and lacks some. Of around 93,000 clones detected, about four fifths appear once; the ten largest clones hold 3% to 4%. This TCR was sampled from a young man in good health and CMV-seropositive. Sequencing was performed on PBMCs. This sequence joins TRBV19 and TRBJ1-1; D perhaps matches TRBD1 (6 bases). CDR3 DNA: TGTGCCAGTAGTGAAACAGGGACCACTGAAGCTTTCTTT. This sequence encodes CASSETGTTEAFF.